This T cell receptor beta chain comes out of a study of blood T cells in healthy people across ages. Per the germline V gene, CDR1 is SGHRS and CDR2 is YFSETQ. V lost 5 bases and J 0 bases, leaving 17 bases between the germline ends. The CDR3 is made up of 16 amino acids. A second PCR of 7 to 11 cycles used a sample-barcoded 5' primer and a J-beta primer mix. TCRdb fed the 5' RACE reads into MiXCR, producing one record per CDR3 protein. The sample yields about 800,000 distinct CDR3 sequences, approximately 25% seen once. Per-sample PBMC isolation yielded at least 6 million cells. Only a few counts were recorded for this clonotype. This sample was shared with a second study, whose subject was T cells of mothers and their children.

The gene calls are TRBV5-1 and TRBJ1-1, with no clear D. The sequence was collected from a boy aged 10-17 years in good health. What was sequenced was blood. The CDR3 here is CASRVGLSLMNTEAFF. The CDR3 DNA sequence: TGCGCCAGCAGAGTCGGGTTAAGCCTCATGAACACTGAAGCTTTCTTT.